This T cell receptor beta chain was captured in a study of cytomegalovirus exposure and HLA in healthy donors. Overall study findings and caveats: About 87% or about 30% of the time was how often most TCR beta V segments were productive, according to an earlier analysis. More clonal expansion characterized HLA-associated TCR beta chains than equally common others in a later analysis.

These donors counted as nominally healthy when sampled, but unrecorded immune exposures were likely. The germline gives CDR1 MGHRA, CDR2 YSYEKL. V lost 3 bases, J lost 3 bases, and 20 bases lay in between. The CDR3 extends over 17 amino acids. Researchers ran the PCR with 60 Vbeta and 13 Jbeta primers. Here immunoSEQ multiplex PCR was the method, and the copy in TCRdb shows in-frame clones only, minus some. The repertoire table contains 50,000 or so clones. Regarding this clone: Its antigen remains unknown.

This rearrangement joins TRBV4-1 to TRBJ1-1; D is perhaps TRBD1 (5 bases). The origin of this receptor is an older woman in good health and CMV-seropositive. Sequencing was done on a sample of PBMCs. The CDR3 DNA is TGCGCCAGCAGCCAGATGGGGGAGGGCAGGGTTCACACTGAAGCTTTCTTT. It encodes CASSQMGEGRVHTEAFF.